This TCR beta chain was obtained from a study of blood T cell repertoires in COVID-19 (dated by TCRdb to 2019 to 2021). Study-level background: Samples from collaborators originated in the United States, Italy and Spain and spanned both the acute and convalescent phases of COVID-19. Samples came from the ongoing ImmuneRACE study (first 160 participants) plus 1,254 subjects from 6 global collaborators. The sample metadata nearly always contained a de-identified subject ID, COVID-19 status, age in years and sex. HLA class I and class II types, where available, came from metadata supplied by the sample provider rather than from assay-based typing. The prospective study material was composed of cDNA or gDNA derived from T cells, B-cell-depleted T cells, or PBMCs. The dataset comprised deeply sampled blood TCRbeta repertoires from subjects exposed to, actively infected with, or recovered from COVID-19. A freely available public database, intended as a resource for researchers studying the immune response to SARS-CoV-2, is where the repertoires were released. Overall study outcomes, separate from this receptor: How much clinical and demographic metadata was included differed by source and by participant, and the metadata was provided uncurated.

Trimming removed 5 bases from V and 8 bases from J; the gene matches leave 11 bases unexplained. The CDR3 starts with the cysteine, ends with the phenylalanine, and has 16 residues. Just CDR3 DNA is preserved here, 48 bases in frame from base 1. For CDR1 and CDR2, the germline V gene lists SGHAT and FQNNGV. The immunoSEQ Assay, a bias-controlled multiplex PCR, was used to amplify TCRbeta CDR3 regions from genomic DNA. As for the authors' bioinformatics: Within the assay, amplification of reference gene primers was used to estimate how many nucleated cells each sample contained. Sequence reads were collapsed and filtered to measure the absolute abundance of every unique TCRbeta CDR3 rearrangement. For each sample, productive Simpson clonality was calculated by taking the square root of Simpson's diversity index across productive rearrangements. TCRdb re-hosts the immuneACCESS table, in-frame sequences only. Its copies lack some clones; in the studies checked, an unresolved V gene accounts for under half of them, and the cause for the rest is not known. V and J calls and clone size are given by that table; D and trimming were obtained from the DNA. This sample lists 300,000 to 400,000 clones; 80% to 90% were detected once. About 6% of the sample rests with the top ten.

At one collaborating source in Seattle, patients were enrolled during active infection and were followed longitudinally through the course of disease. Each collaborating institution followed its own protocols to collect whole blood in K2EDTA tubes. For TCRbeta analysis, collaborators shipped samples in one of three forms: frozen whole blood, isolated PBMCs, or DNA extracted from either of those sample types. This clone showed up just a few times. The clone's antigen remains unknown. Base qualities are not at hand, and no much larger clone is one base apart. Recombination connected TRBV11-2 to TRBJ2-1, with 11 bases matching TRBD2. This clonotype was sampled from a woman in her forties or fifties with COVID-19, enrolled during active disease. Sequenced sample: peripheral blood. The CDR3 amino acid sequence is: CASSPTTSGMGDEQFF. At the DNA level, the sequence is TGTGCCAGCAGCCCTACGACTAGCGGGATGGGCGATGAGCAGTTCTTC.